This record covers a single TCR beta chain. Its specificity is unknown. This specimen belongs to a study of T cell responses to AZD1222 COVID-19 vaccine. Libraries were prepared by immunoSEQ multiplex PCR; TCRdb keeps only in-frame clonotypes and omits some of them. The sample consists of 150,000 to 160,000 clones, 90% of them appearing once. V lost 0 bases, J lost 15 bases, and 33 bases lay in between. Germline values: CDR1 MGHRA, CDR2 YSYEKL. The CDR3 runs 19 residues. Findings and limits, study-wide: Clonal diversity was possibly underestimated; the donors were predominantly white British and more often female.

The specimen was peripheral blood, collected on day 0 of AZD1222 vaccination. The chain combines TRBV4-1 with TRBJ1-5; D is possibly TRBD1 (5 bases). The origin of this receptor is an adult in good health. The chain's CDR3 is CASSQERAQYFHRTGLGHF. The CDR3 DNA sequence: TGCGCCAGCAGCCAAGAGCGGGCCCAATACTTCCACCGAACAGGTTTGGGGCATTTT.